A selection of T cell receptor beta chains follows, all from one sample in a study of beta chain features in type 1 diabetes. Sequenced by immunoSEQ multiplex PCR; TCRdb stores in-frame clones only, minus some. The sample has over 200,000 clones, approximately 10% seen once. Sequencing was carried out using naive CD4+ T cells from blood. The receptors were sampled from a man aged 25 to 40 with type 1 diabetes. Both conserved end residues are part of each CDR3.

v_gene	j_gene	CDR3aa
TRBV4-1	TRBJ2-7	CASSQDHTAGGHEQYF
TRBV30	TRBJ2-3	CAWSVRLGPTDTQYF
TRBV19	TRBJ2-7	CASRGLAGDYEQYF
TRBV6-6	TRBJ2-5	CASSYTRTWRRETQYF
TRBV19	TRBJ2-7	CASKGGDTYEQYF
TRBV28	TRBJ1-2	CASRSGTGYGYTF
TRBV6-6	TRBJ2-5	CASSYMGAAKTQYF
TRBV14	TRBJ1-1	CASSSGLGRGTEAFF
TRBV5-4	TRBJ2-1	CASSLGQGRNNEQFF
TRBV19	TRBJ2-3	CASSKAGGGITDTQYF
TRBV6-1	TRBJ2-7	CASSAIPLARDSYEQYF
TRBV12-5	TRBJ1-4	CASGLGGDEKLFF
TRBV2	TRBJ2-3	CASSVLSGRDTQYF
TRBV6-5	TRBJ2-5	CASSRQGRRETQYF
TRBV9	TRBJ2-7	CASSAGYEQYF
TRBV11-2	TRBJ2-1	CASSPRSYEQFF
TRBV29-1	TRBJ1-1	CSVETLGGRSEAFF
TRBV7-2	TRBJ2-7	CASSRISGSYEQYF
TRBV4-2	TRBJ1-1	CASSQGGDRGRTEAFF
TRBV29-1	TRBJ2-3	CSVILGGARDTQYF
TRBV19	TRBJ1-2	CASSPRDRGHYGYTF
TRBV2	TRBJ1-2	CASSPEGVGYGYTF
TRBV5-4	TRBJ2-1	CASSPGQSSYNEQFF
TRBV7-2	TRBJ2-3	CASSLAGLAGGDTQYF
TRBV5-6	TRBJ2-7	CASSLLGAPNYEQYF
TRBV4-2	TRBJ2-2	CASSTGTGELFF